This T cell receptor beta chain is from a study of blood T cells in healthy people across ages. The CDR3 loop spans 14 amino acids. Germline V gene data show CDR1 as DFQATT and CDR2 as SNEGSKA (reference sequence). Trimming took 2 bases from V and 7 from J, leaving 12 bases between them. A sample-barcoded 5' primer and a J-beta primer mix were used in a second PCR of roughly 7 to 11 cycles. In TCRdb, the 5' RACE reads were re-called with MiXCR into one record per CDR3 protein. This sample yields roughly 1.5 million distinct CDR3 sequences, of which roughly 43% are seen a single time; more than 4% belongs to the top ten. The donors, healthy Caucasians from Russia, were aged roughly 6 to 95.

Sequencing used blood. The receptor's source is a woman between 18 and 29 years old in good health. The chain carries TRBV20-1 and TRBJ1-6; unclear D gene. As DNA, the CDR3 is TGCAGTGCTAGACGGGTTATAGTGAATTCACCCCTCCACTTT. This codes for CSARRVIVNSPLHF.